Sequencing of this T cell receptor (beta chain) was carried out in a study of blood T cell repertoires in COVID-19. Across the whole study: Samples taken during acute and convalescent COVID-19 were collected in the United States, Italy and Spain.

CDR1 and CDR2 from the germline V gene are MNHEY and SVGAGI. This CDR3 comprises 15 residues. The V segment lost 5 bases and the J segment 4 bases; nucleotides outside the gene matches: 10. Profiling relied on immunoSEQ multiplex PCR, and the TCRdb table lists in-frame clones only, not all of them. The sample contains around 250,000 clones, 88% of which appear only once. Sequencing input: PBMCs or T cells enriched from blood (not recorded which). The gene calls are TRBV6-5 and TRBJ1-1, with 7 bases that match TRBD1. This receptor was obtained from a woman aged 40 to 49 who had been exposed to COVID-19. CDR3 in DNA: TGTGCCAGCAGTACTGTGAGGGGGCGGAGCACTGAAGCTTTCTTT. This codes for CASSTVRGRSTEAFF.